This TCR beta chain stems from a study of blood T cell repertoires in COVID-19. As for the study in general: COVID-19 samples from acute and convalescent phases originated in the United States, Italy and Spain. The analysed material was cDNA or gDNA that came from T cells, B-cell-depleted T cells, or PBMCs.

The V gene's germline CDR1 is SGHRS and CDR2 YFSETQ. The ends lost 6 bases at V and 4 bases at J; junction bases unmatched: 12. This CDR3 has 16 residues. In the original analysis: Amplification of reference gene primers provided the estimated nucleated cell counts. The repertoire was sequenced with immunoSEQ multiplex PCR; TCRdb's copy has only in-frame clones and lacks some. V and J calls and clone size are those listed in that table; D and trimming were worked out from the DNA. Of approximately 150,000 clones detected, over 70% appear once; the ten largest clones hold 1.9%. The chain links TRBV5-1 to TRBJ2-5; the match to TRBD2 covers 10 bases. The receptor was derived from a woman aged 55-69 years with acute or convalescent COVID-19. Sequenced material: peripheral blood. CDR3 loop: CASTGLAGALGETQYF. The CDR3, as DNA: TGCGCCAGCACAGGCCTAGCGGGAGCTTTAGGAGAGACCCAGTACTTC.